This T cell receptor (beta chain) was recorded in a study of blood T cells in healthy people across ages. For the study at large: Template switching recovered approximately one barcoded beta molecule for every two T cells.

A sample-barcoded 5' primer and a J-beta primer mix were used in a second PCR of roughly 6 to 11 cycles. TCRdb analysed the 5' RACE reads with MiXCR anew, one entry per CDR3 protein. The sample has about a million distinct CDR3 sequences, about 53% seen once. Study-wide findings and caveats: Per-million-T-cell TCR beta diversity fell roughly linearly with age. There were more naive CD4+ cells and higher diversity in long-lived donors than in aged donors.

This clonotype was observed a few times. Its target is not known. They isolated at least 7 million PBMCs from each sample. The CDR3 is made up of 22 amino acids. The V gene end was trimmed by 7 bases and the J gene end by 1 base; junction bases not matched to a gene: 21. The germline V gene has CDR1 SGHAT and CDR2 FQDESV (reference sequence). This sequence joins TRBV11-1 and TRBJ2-3, with 15 bases fitting TRBD2. The clonotype comes from a woman aged 55-75 years in good health. Sequencing was carried out using blood. CDR3 protein: CASKLENLRTSGRAIGTDTQYF. For the CDR3, the DNA is TGTGCCAGCAAACTTGAAAACTTACGGACTAGCGGGAGGGCCATCGGCACAGATACGCAGTATTTT.